The source of this T cell receptor beta chain is a study of blood T cell repertoires in COVID-19. Study background: Sites in the United States, Italy and Spain provided acute and convalescent COVID-19 samples.

Germline V lookup: CDR1 LNHDA, CDR2 SQIVND (reference sequence). The CDR3 is 15 amino acids. V lost 6 bases to trimming and J lost 7 bases; unmatched junction nucleotides: 9. Authors' methods: Reference gene primer amplification gave nucleated cell count estimates. The assay was immunoSEQ multiplex PCR, and TCRdb's table has in-frame clones only and misses some. The V and J calls and clone size are taken from that table; D and trimming were inferred from the DNA. The data show around 120,000 clones, over 65% seen once. The chain links TRBV19 to TRBJ1-6, with TRBD1 identical over 7 bases. The sequence was collected from a man aged 25 to 40 with acute or convalescent COVID-19. Sequenced material: peripheral blood. CDR3 bases: TGTGCCAGTAGCCAGACAGGGTACTGGAATTCACCCCTCCACTTT. Its translation is CASSQTGYWNSPLHF. The full variable domain, with the rest looked up from reference TRBV19 and TRBJ1-6, is DGGITQSPKYLFRKEGQNVTLSCEQNLNHDAMYWYRQDPGQGLRLIYYSQIVNDFQKGDIAEGYSVSREKKESFPLTVTSAQKNPTAFYLCASSQTGYWNSPLHFGNGTRLTVT.